This T cell receptor beta chain was observed in a study of beta chain features in type 1 diabetes. Expressed TCRB transcripts were sequenced, since all the RNA that had been isolated was reverse transcribed. Produced via immunoSEQ multiplex PCR; TCRdb's table is partial and in-frame only. The repertoire holds 400,000 to 450,000 clones, with approximately 14% as singletons. This clone occurred a few times. Possible read error: a much larger clone is one base away. Different DNA sequences within this sample yield the same CDR3. The germline V gene encodes CDR1 SGHDT and CDR2 YYEEEE. V lost 3 bases to trimming and J lost 4 bases, with 2 bases between them. CDR3 length equals 11 residues.

The rearrangement joins TRBV5-6 to TRBJ2-1; D is unresolved. This TCR was recovered from a man aged 25 to 40 in good health. The sequenced sample consisted of naive CD4+ T cells from blood. CDR3 protein: CASSSYNEQFF. CDR3 DNA sequence: TGTGCCAGCAGCTCGTACAATGAGCAGTTCTTC.